These 26 T cell receptor beta chains originate from one sample sequenced in a study of cytomegalovirus exposure and HLA in healthy donors. Primers included in the PCR were 60 Vbeta and 13 Jbeta primers. The protocol was immunoSEQ multiplex PCR, while the TCRdb copy is restricted to in-frame clones and leaves out a portion. The sample has some 87,000 clones, around 77% seen once. Sequencing input: PBMCs. These TCRs come from a man aged 50 to 59 in good health and CMV-seropositive.

The rearrangement joins TRBV7-2 to TRBJ2-2; D is perhaps TRBD2 (5 bases). This CDR3 region has 15 residues. Per the germline V gene, CDR1 is SGHTA and CDR2 is FQGNSA. V lost 7 bases and J lost 5, with 17 bases in between. The CDR3 region has the DNA TGTGCCAGCACCAAGACCGGGATAACTACCGGGGAGCTGTTTTTT. This codes for CASTKTGITTGELFF.

The chain couples TRBV6-4 to TRBJ1-1; D is ambiguous. Trimming left V 2 bases short and J 3 bases short, with 7 bases between. The V gene's germline CDR1 is MRHNA and CDR2 SNTAGT. The CDR3 is 13 residues long. CDR3 protein: CASSDREDTEAFF. CDR3 in DNA: TGTGCCAGCAGTGACAGGGAGGACACTGAAGCTTTCTTT.

This clone has more than one count but fewer than ten. The chain employs TRBV19 and TRBJ2-1; possibly TRBD1 for D (6 bases). The CDR3 totals 15 residues. Germline V gene data show CDR1 as LNHDA and CDR2 as SQIVND (reference sequence). Trimming removed 1 base at V and 8 bases at J, with 15 bases between. As DNA, the CDR3 is TGTGCCAGTAGTATAGGGCAGGGGACGGGCTATGAGCAGTTCTTC. Residues: CASSIGQGTGYEQFF.

V and J are TRBV13 and TRBJ2-7, with TRBD2 matching 8 bases. J lost 4 bases, V lost 11 bases, and 10 bases had no gene match. Germline lookup yields CDR1 PRHDT and CDR2 FYEKMQ (reference sequence). This CDR3 region has 13 residues. The CDR3 loop reads CAGRRGGEYEQYF. The CDR3 nucleotides read TGTGCCGGCCGACGGGGGGGGGAATACGAGCAGTACTTC.

The chain joins TRBV18 to TRBJ1-6, with D perhaps TRBD1 (5 bases). The CDR3 runs 14 residues. Trimming removed 3 bases from V and 7 bases from J, with 10 bases in between. Germline V gene lookup returns CDR1 KGHSH and CDR2 LQKENI. The CDR3 DNA reads as TGTGCCAGCTCACCCGCCCGGGGGAATTCACCCCTCCACTTT. Protein product: CASSPARGNSPLHF.

The CDR3 here is CASRKTENYGYTF. As DNA, the CDR3 is TGTGCCAGCAGGAAGACAGAGAACTATGGCTACACCTTC. The V gene is TRBV2, the J gene TRBJ1-2, with TRBD1 as a possible D gene (5 bases). This CDR3 spans 13 amino acids. V was trimmed by 6 bases and J by 2 bases, leaving 10 bases between them. From germline, CDR1 is SNHLY and CDR2 FYNNEI. Drawing the rest from reference TRBV2 and TRBJ1-2, the complete variable domain is EPEVTQTPSHQVTQMGQEVILRCVPISNHLYFYWYRQILGQKVEFLVSFYNNEISEKSEIFDDQFSVERPDGSNFTLKIRSTKLEDSAMYFCASRKTENYGYTFGSGTRLTVV.

The gene calls are TRBV23-1 and TRBJ1-1, with 7 bases that match TRBD1. TRBV23-1 is marked as an open reading frame, function uncertain. The length of the CDR3 is 15 residues. J gave up 1 base and V 4 bases, and 6 bases lay outside the gene matches. The DNA for the CDR3 is TGCGCCAGCAGTCTTACAGGGGAAGCGAACACTGAAGCTTTCTTT. Protein product: CASSLTGEANTEAFF.

This clone was seen a handful of times. The chain is built from TRBV6-5 and TRBJ1-6; unclear D gene. V shed 2 bases and J shed 14 bases, with 10 bases lying between them. Germline V CDR1 and CDR2: MNHEY, SVGAGI. This CDR3 comprises 12 residues. The CDR3 sequence is CASSYTGSSLHF. CDR3 nucleotides: TGTGCCAGCAGTTACACGGGGTCGTCCCTCCACTTT.

The chain is built from TRBV4-3 and TRBJ1-2; D unclear. Trimming removed 4 bases from V and 0 bases from J, with 12 bases in between. This CDR3 contains 15 residues. The germline CDR1 and CDR2 sequences are LGHNA and YSLEER. CDR3 sequence (DNA): TGCGCCAGCAGCCCAGAGGCAAGTCCTAACTATGGCTACACCTTC. Translation: CASSPEASPNYGYTF.

There are a few counts of this clone. The CDR3 reads CASSRGQNNSPLHF. In DNA form, the CDR3 reads TGTGCCAGCAGTCGGGGACAGAATAATTCACCCCTCCACTTT. V is TRBV28 and J is TRBJ1-6; the match to TRBD1 covers 7 bases. V lost 5 bases to trimming and J lost 5 bases; unmatched junction nucleotides: 3. The germline CDR1 and CDR2 sequences are MDHEN and SYDVKM. This CDR3 region has 14 residues.

V is TRBV9 and J is TRBJ2-7, with 8 bases that match TRBD2. The CDR3 is 14 amino acids. V dropped 0 bases and J dropped 2; count of bases not matched to a gene: 1. Germline values: CDR1 SGDLS, CDR2 YYNGEE. CDR3 sequence reads: CASSVDGGAYEQYF. The CDR3 nucleotides read TGTGCCAGCAGCGTAGACGGGGGGGCCTACGAGCAGTACTTC.

V gene TRBV19 combines with J gene TRBJ2-2; no firm D call. The V gene's germline CDR1 is LNHDA and CDR2 SQIVND (reference sequence). This CDR3 is 16 amino acids long. The V end was cut by 3 bases, the J end by 1 base, with 12 bases between. Here the CDR3 DNA reads TGTGCCAGTAGTATCGCGCCGCTACTGAACACCGGGGAGCTGTTTTTT. It translates to CASSIAPLLNTGELFF.

This sequence joins TRBV28 and TRBJ1-2, with 8 positions matching TRBD1. With 2 bases clipped from V and 5 bases from J, the junction kept 4 bases outside the gene matches. The CDR3 sequence is 14 residues long. Germline V gene data show CDR1 as MDHEN and CDR2 as SYDVKM. CDR3 coding DNA: TGTGCCAGCAGTTTAGGGACAGGCTTTTATGGCTACACCTTC. It codes for CASSLGTGFYGYTF.

The rearrangement joins TRBV7-2 to TRBJ1-2; TRBD1 matches at 9 bases. The CDR3 sequence is 13 residues long. V was clipped by 4 bases and J by 6 bases; unmatched bases: 3. In germline, CDR1 is SGHTA, CDR2 FQGNSA. The CDR3 coding sequence is TGTGCCAGCAGCTCGGGACAGGGCAATGGCTACACCTTC. It translates to CASSSGQGNGYTF. The complete variable domain, with remaining parts taken from reference TRBV7-2 and TRBJ1-2, reads GAGVSQSPSNKVTEKGKDVELRCDPISGHTALYWYRQSLGQGLEFLIYFQGNSAPDKSGLPSDRFSAERTGGSVSTLTIQRTQQEDSAVYLCASSSGQGNGYTFGSGTRLTVV.

The chain carries TRBV6-6 and TRBJ1-5, with 9 bases that match TRBD1. CDR3 size: 16 residues. Germline trimming cut 4 bases from V and 2 bases from J; bases unmatched to any gene: 6. Germline V gene sequence: CDR1 MNHNY, CDR2 SVGAGI (reference sequence). CDR3 region: CASSSLQGAGNQPQHF. The CDR3 nucleotides read TGTGCCAGCAGTTCTTTACAGGGGGCCGGCAATCAGCCCCAGCATTTT.

The chain is built from TRBV10-1 and TRBJ1-6; 9 nucleotides line up with TRBD1. Germline assignment: CDR1 WNHNN and CDR2 SYGVQD (reference sequence). Losses at the gene ends were 7 bases for V and 2 bases for J; bases not matched to a gene: 12. The CDR3 is 18 amino acids. In nucleotides, the CDR3 is TGCGCCAGCATCCGAGGTGTGGACAGGGGCCCCTATAATTCACCCCTCCACTTT. It specifies CASIRGVDRGPYNSPLHF.

This chain uses TRBV5-5 with TRBJ1-6, with D tentatively TRBD1 (5 bases). The length of the CDR3 is 15 residues. CDR1 and CDR2 from the germline V gene are SGHKS and YYEKEE (reference sequence). Between the trimmed V and J ends, which lost 4 bases and 7 bases, there was a span of 15 bases. CDR3 nucleotides: TGTGCCAGCAGCGCCGGGGGGTTGATAAATTCACCCCTCCACTTT. It is translated as CASSAGGLINSPLHF. The complete variable domain, with remaining parts taken from reference TRBV5-5 and TRBJ1-6, reads DAGVTQSPTHLIKTRGQQVTLRCSPISGHKSVSWYQQVLGQGPQFIFQYYEKEERGRGNFPDRFSARQFPNYSSELNVNALLLGDSALYLCASSAGGLINSPLHFGNGTRLTVT.

V gene TRBV28 combines with J gene TRBJ2-3, with D perhaps TRBD2 (5 bases). Germline CDR1 MDHEN, CDR2 SYDVKM. V shed 3 bases and J shed 3 bases, with 10 bases lying between them. This CDR3 region has 14 residues. In DNA form, the CDR3 reads TGTGCCAGCAGTTTTAGCGATGGGACAGATACGCAGTATTTT. Its protein product is CASSFSDGTDTQYF.

Of note for this clone: Other DNA sequences in the same sample also yield this CDR3. V gene TRBV30 combines with J gene TRBJ2-5, with 10 nucleotides matching TRBD2. Trimming at V came to 4 bases and at J to 3 bases, leaving 20 bases not matched to a gene. Germline V CDR1 and CDR2: GTSNPN, SVGIG (reference sequence). The CDR3 is made up of 19 amino acids. The CDR3, as DNA: TGTGCCTGGATCAGACGGGGACTAGCGATCCCTTCCTCCAAAGAGACCCAGTACTTC. It yields the protein CAWIRRGLAIPSSKETQYF.

This clone was picked up one time. The rearrangement links TRBV5-1 to TRBJ2-5, with 10 bases lining up with TRBD1. Germline assignment: CDR1 SGHRS and CDR2 YFSETQ. V was clipped by 6 bases and J by 7 bases; unmatched bases: 9. The CDR3 runs to 14 residues. In DNA, the CDR3 is TGCGCCAGCAAGCCGGGACAGGGGCTGGGGACCCAGTACTTC. Its protein product is CASKPGQGLGTQYF.

V is TRBV28 and J is TRBJ2-5; TRBD1 matches at 7 bases. The CDR3 runs to 13 residues. Per the germline V gene, CDR1 is MDHEN and CDR2 is SYDVKM. V lost 6 bases and J lost 4; bases outside the gene matches: 5. CDR3 coding DNA: TGTGCCAGCAGCATGACAGGGACAGAGACCCAGTACTTC. Its protein is CASSMTGTETQYF.

This clone was recorded once. J is TRBJ2-2 and V is TRBV5-1; D gene uncertain. CDR3 length equals 15 residues. V dropped 2 bases and J dropped 0 bases, with 8 bases sitting between them. CDR1 and CDR2 (germline): SGHRS, YFSETQ. The CDR3 protein is CASSFSQPNTGELFF. The CDR3 DNA reads as TGCGCCAGCAGCTTTAGCCAACCGAACACCGGGGAGCTGTTTTTT. Full variable domain (outside the CDR3, taken from reference TRBV5-1 and TRBJ2-2): KAGVTQTPRYLIKTRGQQVTLSCSPISGHRSVSWYQQTPGQGLQFLFEYFSETQRNKGNFPGRFSGRQFSNSRSEMNVSTLELGDSALYLCASSFSQPNTGELFFGEGSRLTVL.

This clone was observed a handful of times. The chain recombines TRBV2 with TRBJ1-4; D gene uncertain. The germline V gene has CDR1 SNHLY and CDR2 FYNNEI. The CDR3 runs 15 residues. Trimming stripped 7 bases from V and 0 bases from J, with 12 bases between. Here the CDR3 reads CASTIEAATNEKLFF. CDR3 in DNA: TGTGCCAGCACTATAGAGGCCGCAACTAATGAAAAACTGTTTTTT. Full variable domain (missing parts from reference TRBV2 and TRBJ1-4): EPEVTQTPSHQVTQMGQEVILRCVPISNHLYFYWYRQILGQKVEFLVSFYNNEISEKSEIFDDQFSVERPDGSNFTLKIRSTKLEDSAMYFCASTIEAATNEKLFFGSGTQLSVL.

V usage is TRBV4-3 and J usage is TRBJ2-5; 7 bases line up with TRBD1. The J call may be mistaken, given a closer DNA end match to TRBJ2-7. Germline V CDR1 and CDR2: LGHNA, YSLEER. This CDR3 comprises 15 residues. CDR3 coding DNA: TGCGCCAGCAGCCAAGATAGACAGGGTACCTACGAGCAGTACTTC. Translation gives CASSQDRQGTYEQYF.

The chain employs TRBV6-6 and TRBJ2-7; 8 nucleotides match TRBD1. V shed 8 bases and J 6 bases; nucleotides not matched to a gene: 15. The CDR3 covers 15 residues. Germline values: CDR1 MNHNY, CDR2 SVGAGI (reference sequence). The CDR3 DNA follows: TGTGCCAGCCGTAATTTTCAGGGGGCGGTCATCGAGCAGTACTTC. Translating it yields CASRNFQGAVIEQYF.

V and J are TRBV25-1 and TRBJ2-5, with 8 bases fitting TRBD2. In germline, CDR1 is MGHDK, CDR2 SYGVNS. The CDR3 contains 18 residues. J lost 3 bases, V lost 2 bases, and 14 bases had no gene match. CDR3 residues: CASSEGSGVTLPKETQYF. The CDR3, as DNA: TGTGCCAGCAGTGAAGGTAGCGGGGTTACCTTACCGAAAGAGACCCAGTACTTC.